This record covers a single TCR beta chain. Its antigen is as yet unknown. Presence of unique molecular identifiers characterized the TCR beta cDNA libraries. With roughly 0.85 to 11 million T cells as the source, about half a million cDNA molecules resulted. TCRdb analysed the PCR reads with MiXCR anew, one entry per CDR3 protein. The sample has about 200,000 distinct CDR3 sequences, about 30% seen once; the top ten hold 3% to 3.5%. These data come from a study of post-analysis software for immune sequencing data. Across the study: Relapsing-remitting, secondary progressive and progressive-relapsing courses of multiple sclerosis were included. The study's findings and limits: F measure grouped same-batch samples tightly together. Four or five TRBV segments were more frequent in patients than controls; TRBV5-6, TRBV5-1 and TRBV20-1 belonged to this group. Normalized Chao1 diversity in multiple sclerosis patients fell significantly below that of controls.

The CDR3 has 13 amino acids. V dropped 4 bases and J dropped 6 bases, with 11 bases sitting between them. Germline V gives CDR1 SGHRS, CDR2 YFSETQ. The receptor's source is a girl aged 2-17 years with multiple sclerosis. This sequence joins TRBV5-1 and TRBJ1-5; tentatively, D is TRBD1 (6 bases). Sequencing used blood. Here the CDR3 DNA reads TGCGCCAGCAGCCTGACAGGAGGTCAGCCCCAGCATTTT. Its translation is CASSLTGGQPQHF.